The 28 T cell receptor beta chains in this list originate from one sample, sequenced in a study of blood T cell repertoires in COVID-19 (TCRdb year 2020). The library was prepared using the immunoSEQ multiplex PCR assay. Not all clones reach the TCRdb copy of this immuneACCESS table, which keeps in-frame sequences only. Checked studies attribute under half of the gap to unresolved V genes and leave the rest unexplained. The sample profile shows about 280,000 clones; around 91% of them were found once. 1.7% of the sample goes to the ten largest clones. The sequencing input was PBMCs or T cells enriched from blood (not recorded which). The source is a woman younger than 35 with acute COVID-19.

V usage is TRBV6-4 and J usage is TRBJ1-5; 10 nucleotides align to TRBD1. The trim removed 4 bases at V and 0 bases at J, leaving 9 bases unmatched. The CDR3 contains 18 residues. Germline V gene lookup returns CDR1 MRHNA and CDR2 SNTAGT. CDR3 DNA sequence: TGTGCCAGCAGTGTAGAAATTGACAGGGGGCCTAGCAATCAGCCCCAGCATTTT. Its protein product is CASSVEIDRGPSNQPQHF.

J is TRBJ2-4 and V is TRBV28, with unresolved D. V lost 2 bases and J lost 8, with 13 bases in between. The V gene's germline CDR1 is MDHEN and CDR2 SYDVKM. The CDR3 contains 14 residues. The CDR3 reads CASSLGSRWDIQYF. The CDR3 region has the DNA TGTGCCAGCAGTTTAGGTAGCCGTTGGGACATTCAGTACTTC.

The genes are TRBV2 and TRBJ2-5; TRBD2 aligns across 10 bases. The ends lost 9 bases at V and 5 bases at J; junction bases unmatched: 18. CDR3 length equals 17 residues. CDR1 SNHLY and CDR2 FYNNEI come from the germline V gene. CDR3 residues: CASRKSSGRVSGETQYF. The DNA of the CDR3 is TGTGCCAGTAGAAAATCTAGCGGGAGAGTCTCGGGGGAGACCCAGTACTTC.

The chain uses TRBV2 and TRBJ1-2; D is perhaps TRBD1 (5 bases). V gave up 7 bases and J gave up 2 bases, with 17 bases separating them. The germline V gene encodes CDR1 SNHLY and CDR2 FYNNEI. There are 15 residues in the CDR3. The CDR3 nucleotides read TGTGCCAGCACCACCCGACAGTCGGCGAACTATGGCTACACCTTC. Protein product: CASTTRQSANYGYTF. Using reference TRBV2 and TRBJ1-2 for the parts outside the CDR3, the full variable domain is EPEVTQTPSHQVTQMGQEVILRCVPISNHLYFYWYRQILGQKVEFLVSFYNNEISEKSEIFDDQFSVERPDGSNFTLKIRSTKLEDSAMYFCASTTRQSANYGYTFGSGTRLTVV.

This rearrangement joins TRBV14 to TRBJ2-7, with 9 bases aligning to TRBD2. Per germline, CDR1 SGHDN and CDR2 FVKESK. The V gene end was trimmed by 1 base and the J gene end by 5 bases; junction bases not matched to a gene: 12. The CDR3 consists of 17 residues. CDR3 DNA: TGTGCCAGCAGCCAAGGGTGGGGTAGCGGGAGATCTAACGAGCAGTACTTC. This gives the protein CASSQGWGSGRSNEQYF. Full variable domain (outside the CDR3, taken from reference TRBV14 and TRBJ2-7): EAGVTQFPSHSVIEKGQTVTLRCDPISGHDNLYWYRRVMGKEIKFLLHFVKESKQDESGMPNNRFLAERTGGTYSTLKVQPAELEDSGVYFCASSQGWGSGRSNEQYFGPGTRLTVT.

The table lists this clone with a count of one. Other DNA sequences in this sample translate to the same CDR3. This chain connects TRBV19 to TRBJ1-4; 7 bases are shared with TRBD1. The V gene end was trimmed by 5 bases and the J gene end by 0 bases; junction bases not matched to a gene: 3. Germline lookup yields CDR1 LNHDA and CDR2 SQIVND (reference sequence). The CDR3 loop spans 15 amino acids. The CDR3 protein is CASSGTAATNEKLFF. The CDR3 DNA sequence: TGTGCCAGTAGTGGGACAGCCGCAACTAATGAAAAACTGTTTTTT. Full variable domain (outside the CDR3, taken from reference TRBV19 and TRBJ1-4): DGGITQSPKYLFRKEGQNVTLSCEQNLNHDAMYWYRQDPGQGLRLIYYSQIVNDFQKGDIAEGYSVSREKKESFPLTVTSAQKNPTAFYLCASSGTAATNEKLFFGSGTQLSVL.

The chain carries TRBV29-1 and TRBJ1-2; 7 nucleotides match TRBD1. The CDR3 has 16 residues. Germline CDR1 is SQVTM and CDR2 is ANQGSEA. V was pared by 3 bases and J by 5 bases, with 15 bases of the junction left unmatched. The CDR3, as DNA: TGCAGCGTTGAGGTAGCTGGGACAGCCCAAGGGTATGGCTACACCTTC. Its translation: CSVEVAGTAQGYGYTF.

The chain is built from TRBV7-8 and TRBJ1-3; TRBD1 aligns across 8 bases. J lost 0 bases, V lost 7 bases, and 2 bases had no gene match. The germline V gene has CDR1 SGHVS and CDR2 FQNEAQ. CDR3 length: 14 amino acids. The CDR3 sequence is CASTDRASGNTIYF. DNA of the CDR3: TGTGCCAGCACGGACAGGGCCTCTGGAAACACCATATATTTT.

CDR3 region: CASSPYLSDTEAFF. CDR3 DNA: TGTGCCAGCAGCCCGTACCTGAGCGACACTGAAGCTTTCTTT. This chain joins TRBV16 and TRBJ1-1, with unresolved D. Germline assignment: CDR1 KGHSY and CDR2 FQNENV. This CDR3 is 14 amino acids long. Trimming left V 4 bases short and J 3 bases short, with 12 bases between.

The V call is TRBV3-1 (or the pseudogene TRBV3-2), the J call TRBJ2-1; 8 nucleotides match TRBD2. There are 15 residues in the CDR3. Germline V gene lookup returns CDR1 LGHDT and CDR2 YNNKEL (reference sequence). Trimming took 4 bases from V and 2 from J; bases not matched to a gene: 4. The chain's CDR3 is CASSLIAGTYNEQFF. The DNA for the CDR3 is TGTGCCAGCAGCCTAATAGCGGGGACCTACAATGAGCAGTTCTTC.

The chain links TRBV7-2 to TRBJ2-7; 7 positions match TRBD2. V was pared by 1 base and J by 2 bases, with 8 bases of the junction left unmatched. The CDR3 is 16 residues long. Germline CDR1 SGHTA, CDR2 FQGNSA. The CDR3 protein is CASSLGRGGVTYEQYF. The CDR3 DNA is TGTGCCAGCAGCTTAGGACGTGGGGGGGTGACCTACGAGCAGTACTTC.

The rearrangement uses TRBV5-1 and TRBJ2-1; D is uncertain. The germline V and J ends were trimmed by 5 bases and 1 base, with 10 bases remaining between them. From germline, CDR1 is SGHRS and CDR2 YFSETQ. The CDR3 has 14 amino acids. CDR3 residues: CASREYFSYNEQFF. The CDR3, as DNA: TGCGCCAGCAGGGAGTACTTTTCCTACAATGAGCAGTTCTTC.

This chain links TRBV6-6 with TRBJ2-7; TRBD1 is a possible D gene (6 bases). From germline, CDR1 is MNHNY and CDR2 SVGAGI (reference sequence). V lost 5 bases and J lost 3, with 17 bases in between. The CDR3 contains 15 residues. CDR3 amino acids: CASSNGPKGGYEQYF. For the CDR3, the DNA is TGTGCCAGCAGTAATGGACCCAAAGGGGGCTACGAGCAGTACTTC.

This sequence joins TRBV30 and TRBJ1-5; 9 bases match TRBD1. CDR1 and CDR2 (germline): GTSNPN, SVGIG (reference sequence). The V and J ends lost 5 bases and 5 bases, in that order; junction bases with no gene match: 7. This CDR3 is 14 amino acids long. CDR3 bases: TGTGCCTGGGGACAGGGGATGGGGCATCAGCCCCAGCATTTT. Translation: CAWGQGMGHQPQHF.

The V call is TRBV15, the J call TRBJ2-5; 8 positions agree with TRBD2. CDR3 length: 16 residues. CDR1 and CDR2 from the germline V gene are LNHNV and YYDKDF (reference sequence). The V gene end was trimmed by 0 bases and the J gene end by 2 bases; junction bases not matched to a gene: 5. The DNA of the CDR3 is TGTGCCACCAGCAGAGACTTTAGCGGGACACAAGAGACCCAGTACTTC. Its protein product is CATSRDFSGTQETQYF.

The chain links TRBV3-1 (or the pseudogene TRBV3-2) to TRBJ2-7; maybe TRBD1 (6 bases). V was shortened by 1 base and J by 1 base, with 11 bases between the two germline ends. Germline values: CDR1 LGHDT, CDR2 YNNKEL (reference sequence). This CDR3 contains 15 residues. The DNA of the CDR3 is TGTGCCAGCAGCCAAGGCGGCAGGGGATCCTACGAGCAGTACTTC. It encodes CASSQGGRGSYEQYF.

This sequence joins TRBV19 and TRBJ1-2, with a possible D match to TRBD1 (5 bases). CDR3 length: 13 residues. Trimming left V 5 bases short and J 7 bases short, with 14 bases between. Germline lookup yields CDR1 LNHDA and CDR2 SQIVND (reference sequence). CDR3 sequence (DNA): TGTGCCAGTAGTCTCGTCGGGGGGAGTGGCTACACCTTC. It is translated as CASSLVGGSGYTF. Full variable domain (missing parts from reference TRBV19 and TRBJ1-2): DGGITQSPKYLFRKEGQNVTLSCEQNLNHDAMYWYRQDPGQGLRLIYYSQIVNDFQKGDIAEGYSVSREKKESFPLTVTSAQKNPTAFYLCASSLVGGSGYTFGSGTRLTVV.

This chain joins TRBV6-5 and TRBJ2-1; TRBD1 matches at 8 bases. The J segment lost 2 bases and the V segment lost 5 bases, leaving 5 bases of the junction unmatched. Germline CDR1 is MNHEY and CDR2 is SVGAGI. The CDR3 extends over 15 amino acids. CDR3 loop: CASSTGTGTYNEQFF. CDR3 nucleotides: TGTGCCAGCAGTACCGGGACAGGAACCTACAATGAGCAGTTCTTC.

The V and J genes are TRBV29-1 and TRBJ2-1, with 10 bases aligning to TRBD2. The junction had 7 bases not matched to a gene; V was cut back by 2 bases and J by 12 bases. This CDR3 comprises 13 residues. The germline V gene has CDR1 SQVTM and CDR2 ANQGSEA. CDR3 sequence: CSVESSGRVWQFF. DNA for the CDR3: TGCAGCGTTGAATCTAGCGGGAGAGTGTGGCAGTTCTTC.

The gene calls are TRBV12-3 or TRBV12-4 and TRBJ2-1; a possible D gene is TRBD2 (5 bases). Trimming shortened V by 6 bases and J by 7 bases, and 10 bases separated the two germline ends. The CDR3 totals 12 residues. The CDR3, as DNA: TGTGCCAGCAGACGACTACTAAATGAGCAGTTCTTC. It is translated as CASRRLLNEQFF.

The count of this clone is one. The rearrangement joins TRBV5-1 to TRBJ1-1, with TRBD1 identical over 7 bases. From germline, CDR1 is SGHRS and CDR2 YFSETQ. Unmatched junction bases numbered 7, after V lost 4 bases and J lost 10 bases. The CDR3 consists of 12 residues. Written as DNA, the CDR3 is TGCGCCAGCAGCATAAGACAGGGAGCAGCTTTCTTT. It is translated as CASSIRQGAAFF.

The chain employs TRBV21-1 and TRBJ2-7; the table's D call TRBD2 went unverified against the DNA. TRBV21-1 is listed as a pseudogene. There are 14 residues in the CDR3. The CDR3 bases are TGTGCCAGCACCCCAAAGGGGGGGCCCTACGAGCAGTACTTC. Residues: CASTPKGGPYEQYF.

The V call is TRBV5-1, the J call TRBJ2-7; possible D gene TRBD1, 6 bases. The CDR3 runs to 14 residues. V lost 4 bases, J lost 4 bases, and 15 bases lay in between. Germline CDR1 reads SGHRS; CDR2 reads YFSETQ. CDR3 DNA sequence: TGCGCCAGCAGCAGCCATTCGAGGGGGTACGAGCAGTACTTC. Its protein product is CASSSHSRGYEQYF. The full variable domain, its missing parts supplied by reference TRBV5-1 and TRBJ2-7, is KAGVTQTPRYLIKTRGQQVTLSCSPISGHRSVSWYQQTPGQGLQFLFEYFSETQRNKGNFPGRFSGRQFSNSRSEMNVSTLELGDSALYLCASSSHSRGYEQYFGPGTRLTVT.

The chain joins TRBV14 to TRBJ2-7, with D maybe TRBD2 (6 bases). V lost 0 bases, J lost 2 bases, and 20 bases lay in between. The CDR3 runs to 18 residues. Per germline, CDR1 SGHDN and CDR2 FVKESK. In DNA form, the CDR3 reads TGTGCCAGCAGCCAAGAAAAATGGGTGCGGGGCGGCGCCTACGAGCAGTACTTC. This codes for CASSQEKWVRGGAYEQYF.

V gene TRBV5-6 combines with J gene TRBJ1-2, with 8 positions matching TRBD1. Germline V gene lookup returns CDR1 SGHDT and CDR2 YYEEEE. The V gene end was trimmed by 4 bases and the J gene end by 8 bases; junction bases not matched to a gene: 13. This CDR3 has 15 amino acids. The CDR3 DNA reads TGTGCCAGCAGCAGCTCCCTTAGGACAGGGCCCGGCTACACCTTC. Its translation: CASSSSLRTGPGYTF.

This rearrangement joins TRBV5-6 to TRBJ2-5; 8 bases are shared with TRBD2. The CDR3 consists of 16 residues. Germline assignment: CDR1 SGHDT and CDR2 YYEEEE. V dropped 4 bases and J dropped 1; count of bases not matched to a gene: 9. As DNA, the CDR3 is TGTGCCAGCAGCCCCCGGGGGGGGTACCTCCAAGAGACCCAGTACTTC. Translated: CASSPRGGYLQETQYF.

The table lists this clone with a count of one. The genes are TRBV2 and TRBJ1-1; D might be TRBD1 (5 bases). CDR1 is SNHLY and CDR2 is FYNNEI in the germline V gene. Trimming took 1 base from V and 5 from J, leaving 14 bases between them. This CDR3 spans 15 amino acids. Written as DNA, the CDR3 is TGTGCCAGCAGTGAAGACGGTCAGGGTCGGACTGAAGCTTTCTTT. Translating gives CASSEDGQGRTEAFF.

V usage is TRBV10-3 and J usage is TRBJ2-7; 12 positions match TRBD2. Looked up from germline, CDR1 is ENHRY and CDR2 is SYGVKD. V lost 8 bases and J lost 2; bases outside the gene matches: 4. This CDR3 has 14 amino acids. CDR3 nucleotide sequence: TGTGCCATCCGGACTAGCGGGATCACCTACGAGCAGTACTTC. Translation gives CAIRTSGITYEQYF.